This T cell receptor (beta chain) was sequenced during a study of cytomegalovirus exposure and HLA in healthy donors (dated by TCRdb to 2015 to 2018). Describing the broader study: An earlier analysis of 587 of the donors reported around 280 Gb of sequence data and 95 million to 130 million unique TCR beta sequences obtained from some 200 million T cells. To predict cytomegalovirus infection status, the study combined high-throughput TCR immunosequencing, statistical association of individual TCRs with disease status, and machine learning. Genome-wide SNP genotypes for about 60% of the 666 donors were used in a later genetic analysis, which treated that subset as a discovery cohort. In addition to the first cohort of 500 to 850 subjects, a separate validation cohort of 130 or so different subjects was used. Every discovery cohort repertoire had been produced on one sequencing platform. The later analysis used no new phenotypic data to find candidate immune exposures, relying instead on TCR beta sequences and their occurrence across donors. The number of typed donors differed by locus: roughly 629-630 for A, B, C, DRB1 and DQB1; 522 for DQA1; some 590 for DPA1; and roughly 470 for DPB1. Because of strong linkage in the cohort, roughly five DR-DQ haplotypes were treated as single units for association and clustering. Donor age, sex, ethnicity and CMV serostatus were compiled together with the repertoire data. A later analysis re-analyzed previously published TCR beta repertoires from 550 to 700 donors and added high-resolution HLA genotyping to study TCR occurrence patterns. The study used immunosequencing to profile the T cell repertoires of around 600 subjects and linked those repertoires to cytomegalovirus serostatus. Class I and class II HLA loci were covered by the typing at four-digit resolution. An early release covering 500 to 750 HLA-typed donors comprised 250 to 350 gigabases of sequencing data and approximately 80 million unique TCR sequences. An earlier analysis of approximately 630 of the donors applied high-throughput TCR beta sequencing to assess whether each TCR beta V gene segment acted as functional or pseudogenic. The genetic ancestry cluster associated with self-reported Caucasian donors included around 76% of the roughly 400 genotyped donors. The aim of the study was to test whether cataloging public T cell receptors could identify signatures of past pathogen exposure. On average, around 200,000 unique TCR beta nucleotide sequences were sequenced per donor among more than 350 genotyped donors of the cohort, with roughly 18% of those sequences being non-productive.

According to the germline V gene (reference sequence), CDR1 reads MNHEY and CDR2 reads SMNVEV. From the cysteine through the phenylalanine, the CDR3 covers 17 amino acids. CDR3 DNA only is kept here, 51 bases in frame from base 1. The trim is 4 bases for V and 4 bases for J, with a gap of 20 bases between the germline ends. General study outcomes and caveats: In vitro tests confirmed that three of the cytomegalovirus-associated TCR beta chains recognize cytomegalovirus antigens. Correlated functional status among segregating V segments might reflect linkage disequilibrium, but an unknown experimental factor could not be ruled out. A cluster of highly shared sequence variants was judged likely to represent a technical artifact of the sequencing pipeline. A total of roughly 160 TCR beta chains were listed by the study as associated with cytomegalovirus. Because HLA typing was missing for some donors at each locus, association tests included only the typed subset. An association between a missense DCLRE1C variant and V-gene and J-gene trimming of TCR beta chains was found in a later genetic analysis and replicated in an independent cohort. According to the authors, the approach could potentially be generalized to other disease states and immunological phenotypes. A further reported finding was that TCR beta sequences accurately predicted the HLA-A and HLA-B alleles for most subjects in the first cohort. Broadly in line with IMGT annotations, most TCR beta V segments showed up in productive rearrangements about 90% or about 30% of the time in an earlier analysis of roughly 590 of the donors. In a later analysis, TCR association rates were found to vary across HLA loci, with the most associated TCRs seen for DRB1 alleles and the fewest for HLA-C alleles. In a later analysis, HLA-associated TCR beta chains showed more clonal expansion and lower generation probabilities than non-associated chains that were equally common. The only immune exposure information available for the cohort was CMV serostatus. Assigning TCR associations to individual alleles was difficult when HLA alleles, especially DR and DQ, strongly co-occurred. Most TCR sequences were observed very rarely across donors, whereas some public TCRs were present in many individuals. Seventeen rarely observed V segments, including chromosome 9 orphons, were excluded from the earlier analysis of about 500 of the donors because counts were too low. The presence/absence analyses assumed that sequencing depth was roughly uniform across donors, and that assumption may not be true. The classifier was reported to diagnose cytomegalovirus status with high specificity and sensitivity in both the original and validation cohorts. In a later analysis, most CMV-associated TCR beta chains were found to appear HLA-restricted, with HLA associations seemingly driven largely by CMV exposure. Compared with the approximately 700-donor mean, donors in an Asian-associated ancestry cluster had fewer N-insertions in productive TCRs, according to a later genetic analysis. Because the 87-base-pair reads could not distinguish some IMGT-functional V segments, including TRBV6-2 and TRBV6-3, those segments were excluded. Several of the top co-occurrence clusters appeared to be linked to parvovirus B19, influenza, CMV and Epstein-Barr virus, according to a later analysis. Only TCR beta chains were sequenced in this cohort, and the absence of alpha or paired-chain data limited detectable features. A later analysis associated 16,951 TCR beta sequences with specific HLA alleles at a false discovery rate of 0.05.

Libraries were built with the immunoSEQ multiplex PCR assay. For the multiplex PCR, a mixture combining 60 forward primers for TCR Vbeta segments and 13 reverse primers for TCR Jbeta segments was used. Amplification of the CDR3 region of rearranged TCR beta genes was performed with a multiplex PCR assay on genomic DNA. The amplified TCR beta libraries were sequenced on the Illumina HiSeq System as 87-base-pair reads. Per the source publication's procedure: A later analysis counted about 80 million unique TCR beta chains across the roughly 700 repertoires, and around 9.9 million of these chains were shared by at least two donors. Raw reads were error-corrected and collapsed into unique sequences by a nearest-neighbor algorithm in which closely related sequences were merged to remove PCR and sequencing errors. V, D and J gene segments were assigned by aligning CDR3 sequences to IMGT reference sequences. For a sequence to be retained, a match of at least six nucleotides was required to both a V gene segment and a J gene segment. A rearrangement was called productive if the CDR3 had no stop codons and remained in frame with V and J, and every other rearrangement was called non-productive. Following IMGT convention, CDR3 was defined as the stretch from the second conserved V-encoded cysteine to the conserved J-encoded phenylalanine. Sequences without an unambiguous match to a single V gene segment were excluded from the earlier analysis of several hundred of the donors. An earlier analysis of fewer than 750 of the donors classified V segments as functional when productive rearrangements were above 56.7% and as segregating when the standard deviation between donors was above 5%. To diagnose cytomegalovirus status from the catalog of TCR beta chain sequences, a statistical classification framework was built. In a later analysis, TCR nucleotide sequences were compared against IMGT/GENE-DB human TR gene sequences so that V and J genes could be assigned. A later analysis assigned CDR3 sequences and most-parsimonious VDJ recombination scenarios with the TCRdist pipeline. In a later analysis, each TCR beta chain was defined by its CDR3 amino acid sequence together with its V-gene family, and reads lacking a unique V-gene family were excluded. A later analysis removed 500 to 600 highly shared, low-generation-probability nucleotide sequences to deal with suspected cross-contamination and a sequencing artifact. A later analysis calculated a clonal expansion index for each public chain from normalized within-repertoire ranks of inferred template counts. A later analysis computed generation probabilities with a VDJ recombination model fitted to out-of-frame rearrangements, and checked the results against IGoR. A later analysis scored TCR-TCR, TCR-HLA and TCR-CMV co-occurrence with hypergeometric tests, applying a repertoire-size bias correction to TCR pairs. In a later analysis, false discovery rates were estimated by permuting HLA or CMV assignments 20 times. A later analysis grouped co-occurring TCRs with DBSCAN, adding TCRdist sequence similarity when clustering within HLA-allele-positive subsets. Repertoires with fewer than 30,000 or more than 120,000 public chains, plus five repertoires with anomalous nucleotide sharing, were excluded from co-occurrence clustering. In its TCRdb copy, this immuneACCESS table keeps in-frame sequences only and misses some clones. Where compared with another copy, unresolved V genes explain less than half of these, and the others have no known cause. V, J and clone size are taken as reported in that table, and D and trimming were inferred from the DNA itself. This sample has under 200,000 clones in its table, and over 70% of those were observed once. The top ten hold approximately 3% of the sample.

Concerning this clone: The specificity of this receptor is unknown. No much larger clone is present one base from it, and per-base qualities are unavailable.

The cohort was made up of 666 healthy bone marrow donors. Cohort members were all nominally healthy when sampled, although unrecorded immune exposures were likely present. The donor tested CMV seropositive and was one of the 289 seropositive cohort members. A peripheral blood sample was collected from each donor, and TCR beta sequencing was performed on peripheral blood mononuclear cells. The Qiagen DNeasy Blood Extraction Kit was used to extract genomic DNA from the blood cell samples. Recombination joined TRBV27 with TRBJ2-1; TRBD2 is a possible D gene, resting on 5 matching bases. The receptor was isolated from a woman in her forties or fifties in good health and CMV-seropositive. The sequencing sample was made of PBMCs. CDR3 region: CASSYKGQDSNYNEQFF. The nucleotide sequence is TGTGCCAGCAGTTATAAAGGTCAGGACTCAAATTACAATGAGCAGTTCTTC.